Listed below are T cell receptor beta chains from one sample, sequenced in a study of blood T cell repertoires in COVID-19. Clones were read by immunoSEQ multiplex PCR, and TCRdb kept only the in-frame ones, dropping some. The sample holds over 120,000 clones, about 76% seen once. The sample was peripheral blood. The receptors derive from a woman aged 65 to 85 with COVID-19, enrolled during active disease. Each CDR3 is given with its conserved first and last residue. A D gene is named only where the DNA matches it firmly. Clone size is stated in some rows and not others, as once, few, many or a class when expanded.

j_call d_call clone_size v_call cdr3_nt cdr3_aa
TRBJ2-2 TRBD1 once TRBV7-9 TGTGCCAGCAGCTCCACCCGGGGGACAGGGTTGGGCACCGGGGAGCTGTTTTTT CASSSTRGTGLGTGELFF
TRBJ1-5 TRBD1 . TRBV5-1 TGCGCCAGCAGCTTGGACGGACAGGGCAATCAGCCCCAGCATTTT CASSLDGQGNQPQHF
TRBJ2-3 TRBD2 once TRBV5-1 TGCGCCAGCAGCGCGGGGACTAGCGGGAGCACAGATACGCAGTATTTT CASSAGTSGSTDTQYF
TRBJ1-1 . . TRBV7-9 TGTGCCAGCAGCTGGGGGGACGGAAACACTGAAGCTTTCTTT CASSWGDGNTEAFF
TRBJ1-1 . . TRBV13 TGTGCCAGCAGCTTAGATTTTCCGGCAGGGTCGGGGGGCACTGAAGCTTTCTTT CASSLDFPAGSGGTEAFF
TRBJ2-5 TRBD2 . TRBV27 TGTGCCAGCAGACTCCTTAGCGGGGGGGCTCGGGAGACCCAGTACTTC CASRLLSGGARETQYF
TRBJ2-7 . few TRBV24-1 TGTGCCACTAATGCGGGCTACGAGCAGTACTTC CATNAGYEQYF
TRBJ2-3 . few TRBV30 TGTGCCTGGAGTGTTGACGGGGGCACAGATACGCAGTATTTT CAWSVDGGTDTQYF
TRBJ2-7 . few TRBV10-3 TGTGCCACCTACCCTGACAGGAGCTCCTACGAGCAGTACTTC CATYPDRSSYEQYF
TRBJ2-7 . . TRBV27 TGTGCCAGCACCCCTTGGGGGGGCGGCGACGAGCAGTACTTC CASTPWGGGDEQYF
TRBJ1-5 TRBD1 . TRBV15 TGTGCCACCAGCAGAGGAGGGGGCGGTCAGCCCCAGCATTTT CATSRGGGGQPQHF
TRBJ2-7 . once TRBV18 TGTGCCAGCTCACCAAAGGACAGTTCCTACGAGCAGTACTTC CASSPKDSSYEQYF
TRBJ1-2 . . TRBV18 TGTGCCAGCTCCCCGGAGGCAGGGGACTATGGCTACACCTTC CASSPEAGDYGYTF
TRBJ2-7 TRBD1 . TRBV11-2 TGTGCCAGCAGCCCTAACAGGGGAAGTATGTACTTC CASSPNRGSMYF
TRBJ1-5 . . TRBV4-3 TGCGCCAGCAGCCAAGAACGTAGTCAGCCCCAGCATTTT CASSQERSQPQHF
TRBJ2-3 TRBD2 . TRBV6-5 TGTGCCAGCAGAGCGGGGTCGAGCACAGATACGCAGTATTTT CASRAGSSTDTQYF
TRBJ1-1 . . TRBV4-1 TGCGCCAGCAGCCAAGAGGGGCAGGGCGAAGCTTTCTTT CASSQEGQGEAFF
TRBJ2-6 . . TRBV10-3 TGTGCCATCAGTGGACAGCTCTCTGGGGCCAACGTCCTGACTTTC CAISGQLSGANVLTF
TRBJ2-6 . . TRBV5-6 TGTGCCAGCAGCTTGGTTTCGGACACTACCAGCTCTGGGGCCAACGTCCTGACTTTC CASSLVSDTTSSGANVLTF
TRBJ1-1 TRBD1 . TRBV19 TGTGCCAGTAAACAAACCGGGACAGGGCTGGCTGAAGCTTTCTTT CASKQTGTGLAEAFF
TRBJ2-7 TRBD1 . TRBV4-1 TGCGCCAGCAGCCAAGAATTTACAGGGGTCTACTACGAGCAGTACTTC CASSQEFTGVYYEQYF
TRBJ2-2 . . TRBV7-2 TGTGCCAGCAGCCCCTTAGCCGGGGGGCTGTTTTTT CASSPLAGGLFF
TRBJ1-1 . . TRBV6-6 TGTGCCAGCATCAGGCGGGACTTCACTGAAGCTTTCTTT CASIRRDFTEAFF
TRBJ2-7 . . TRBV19 TGTGCCAGCCCGATTAGGGGAAGGGTCTACGAGCAGTACTTC CASPIRGRVYEQYF
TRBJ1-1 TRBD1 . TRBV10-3 TGTGCCATCAGTGTCCGGGACAGGGATTTGGCTGAAGCTTTCTTT CAISVRDRDLAEAFF
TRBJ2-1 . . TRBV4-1 TGCGCCAGCAGCCGCGGGGGCCTGAGCTCCTACAATGAGCAGTTCTTC CASSRGGLSSYNEQFF
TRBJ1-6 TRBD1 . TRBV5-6 TGTGCCAGCAGCTCCCCGGAGGGGGCCCCCTATAATTCACCCCTCCACTTT CASSSPEGAPYNSPLHF
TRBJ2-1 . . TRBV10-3 TGTGCCATCAGTGAGGCGGCTGGGAGCTCCTACAATGAGCAGTTCTTC CAISEAAGSSYNEQFF
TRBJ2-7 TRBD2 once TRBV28 TGTGCCAGCAGTTCTTATCTAGCGGGGGGGCCCACCACCCGCTTC CASSSYLAGGPTTRF
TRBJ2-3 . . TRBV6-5 TGTGCCAGCAGTTACAATGCGAGGGGCACAGATACGCAGTATTTT CASSYNARGTDTQYF
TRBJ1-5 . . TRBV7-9 TGTGCCAGCAGCCCCGGACAGTACAATCAGCCCCAGCATTTT CASSPGQYNQPQHF
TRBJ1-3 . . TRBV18 TGTGCCAGCTCACCCCGGGACACGACGTCCTCTGGAAACACCATATATTTT CASSPRDTTSSGNTIYF
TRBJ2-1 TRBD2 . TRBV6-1 TGTGCCAGCAGTCAGCGGGGTGCCTACAATGAGCAGTTCTTC CASSQRGAYNEQFF
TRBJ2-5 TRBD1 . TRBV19 TGTGCCAGTAGTATACGGAGGGACAGGGTACAAGAGACCCAGTACTTC CASSIRRDRVQETQYF
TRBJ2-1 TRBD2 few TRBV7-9 TGTGCCAGCAGCTTAGATGCTAGCGGGGGGCTGAGCTCCTACAATGAGCAGTTCTTC CASSLDASGGLSSYNEQFF
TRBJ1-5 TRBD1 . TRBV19 TGTGCCAGTAGTATAGCCGGGACAGGGCAAAATCAGCCCCAGCATTTT CASSIAGTGQNQPQHF
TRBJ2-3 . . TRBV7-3 TGTGCCAGCAGCCAAGGGCCTGCGGGGGCTAATACGCAGTATTTT CASSQGPAGANTQYF
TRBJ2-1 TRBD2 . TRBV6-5 TGTGCCAGCGGTCCGGGAGGGAGCTCCTACAATGAGCAGTTCTTC CASGPGGSSYNEQFF
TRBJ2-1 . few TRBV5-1 TGCGCCAGCAGCTTGGGGGGGGACCACTACAATGAGCAGTTCTTC CASSLGGDHYNEQFF
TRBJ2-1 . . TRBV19 TGTGCCAGTAGTATATTACCCCTCCCTACGGGAAATGAGCAGTTCTTC CASSILPLPTGNEQFF
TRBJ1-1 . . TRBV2 TGTGCCAGCACCCCGGCCGGACAGACTAAAGCTTTCTTT CASTPAGQTKAFF
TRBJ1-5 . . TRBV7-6 TGTGCCAGCAGCTTTTCAAGGGAGGGCCAGCCCCAGCATTTT CASSFSREGQPQHF
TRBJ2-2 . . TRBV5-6 TGTGCCAGCAGCTTGGCCGGTGACACCGGGGAGCTGTTTTTT CASSLAGDTGELFF
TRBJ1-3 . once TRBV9 TGTGCCAGCAGCGTAGGCAACAGTCCTGGAAACACCATATATTTT CASSVGNSPGNTIYF
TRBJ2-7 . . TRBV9 TGTGCCAGCAGCGTCTCAGGGCTCTCCTACGAGCAGTACTTC CASSVSGLSYEQYF
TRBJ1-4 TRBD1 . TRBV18 TGTGCCAGCTCACCTCCGGGACAGTATAATGAAAAACTGTTTTTT CASSPPGQYNEKLFF
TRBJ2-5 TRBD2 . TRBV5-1 TGCGCCAGCAGCGGACTAGCGGGGGCTTCAGAGACCCAGTACTTC CASSGLAGASETQYF
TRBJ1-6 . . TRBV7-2 TGTGCCAGCACCCCATATGGAGCCTATAATTCACCCCTCCACTTT CASTPYGAYNSPLHF
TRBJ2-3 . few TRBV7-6 TGTGCCAGCAGCCCCGACAACCTCTACACAGATACGCAGTATTTT CASSPDNLYTDTQYF
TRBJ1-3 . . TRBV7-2 TGTGCCAGCAGCTTAGGTGGCAGCTCTGGAAACACCATATATTTT CASSLGGSSGNTIYF
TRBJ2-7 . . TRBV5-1 TGCGCCAGCAGCCCACAGGGATCTGGCTACGAGCAGTACTTC CASSPQGSGYEQYF
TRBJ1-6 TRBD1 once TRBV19 TGTGCCAGTAAGAAGTACGGGACAGATAATTCACCCCTCCACTTT CASKKYGTDNSPLHF
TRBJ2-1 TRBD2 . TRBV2 TGTGCCAGCACGGGGACTAGCGGGGGACTCAAAAGCTCCTACAATGAGCAGTTCTTC CASTGTSGGLKSSYNEQFF
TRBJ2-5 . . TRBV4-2 TGTGCCAGCAGCCAACCTGAGGAGACCCAGTACTTC CASSQPEETQYF